The source of this TCR beta chain is a study of blood T cell repertoires in COVID-19 (dated by TCRdb to about 2020). With regard to the full study: Samples from collaborators originated in the United States, Italy and Spain and spanned both the acute and convalescent phases of COVID-19. The material from the prospective study consisted of cDNA or gDNA derived from T cells, B-cell-depleted T cells, or PBMCs. Deeply sampled blood TCRbeta repertoires from subjects exposed to, actively infected with, or recovered from COVID-19 were included in the dataset. The repertoires were made available in a free public database intended to serve as a resource for research on the immune response to SARS-CoV-2. The samples were drawn from two sources: the first 160 participants of the ongoing ImmuneRACE study, and over 950 subjects contributed by 6 global collaborators. The sample metadata nearly always contained a de-identified subject ID, COVID-19 status, age in years and sex. Where HLA class I and class II types were available, the types were taken from metadata supplied by the sample provider, not from assay-based typing. General study outcomes and caveats: The amount of clinical and demographic metadata varied by source and participant and was provided uncurated.

To note about this clone: Its antigen remains undetermined. Per-base qualities were not stored, and no clone one base away is much larger.

V loses 7 bases, J loses 0 bases, and the germline ends lie 10 bases apart. CDR1 and CDR2 are drawn from the germline V gene: SGHRS, YFSETQ. The CDR3 runs 14 amino acids, cysteine and phenylalanine included. Of all the DNA, just the CDR3 is kept, 42 bases in frame from base 1. The immunoSEQ Assay, a bias-controlled multiplex PCR, was used to amplify TCRbeta CDR3 regions from genomic DNA. As for the original processing: The number of nucleated cells in each sample was estimated by amplification of reference gene primers within the assay. To quantify the absolute abundance of each unique TCRbeta CDR3 rearrangement, sequence reads were collapsed and filtered. For each sample, productive Simpson clonality was calculated as the square root of Simpson's diversity index over productive rearrangements. TCRdb took over this immuneACCESS table, retaining in-frame rearrangements with V and J assigned. Such tables are incomplete; in checked studies, under half of the missing clones stem from an unresolved V gene, and the remainder is unexplained. V and J calls and clone size are as listed in that table; D and trimming were resolved from the DNA. Across this sample there are tens of thousands of clones, with 85% to 95% seen only once. The ten largest account for over 1.5% of the sample.

Each collaborating institution followed its own protocols to collect whole blood in K2EDTA tubes. For TCRbeta analysis, collaborators shipped samples in one of three forms: frozen whole blood, isolated PBMCs, or DNA extracted from either of those sample types. Recombination connected TRBV5-1 to TRBJ2-2; no D gene is confidently identified. The TCR was taken from a man in his 60s with acute or convalescent COVID-19. Input material: peripheral blood. CDR3 loop: CASLPGPNTGELFF. The DNA is TGCGCCAGCTTGCCAGGCCCGAACACCGGGGAGCTGTTTTTT.